These 23 T cell receptor beta chains were sequenced from one sample in a study of high-grade serous ovarian cancer treatment subgroups. Tumor tissue was taken before any definitive surgery or chemotherapy was given. The data were produced by immunoSEQ multiplex PCR, yet TCRdb's version contains in-frame clones alone and is incomplete. The sample shows several thousand clones, roughly 70% of them seen only once. The sample consisted of tumor tissue. Receptor source: a human donor with high-grade serous ovarian cancer.

V and J are TRBV2 and TRBJ1-6, with a tentative D call TRBD1 (5 bases). The CDR3 contains 14 residues. V lost 4 bases, J lost 6 bases, and 10 bases lay in between. The germline gives CDR1 SNHLY, CDR2 FYNNEI. CDR3 loop: CASSVAGLNSPLHF. The CDR3 bases are TGTGCCAGCAGTGTGGCAGGGCTTAATTCACCCCTCCACTTT.

The chain employs TRBV6-5 and TRBJ1-1; D unclear. The CDR3 covers 14 residues. The germline V gene encodes CDR1 MNHEY and CDR2 SVGAGI. Trimming cost V 11 bases and J 1 base, with 17 bases left between them. CDR3 loop: CAAQITFGNTEAFF. In nucleotides, the CDR3 is TGTGCCGCCCAGATTACCTTTGGGAACACTGAAGCTTTCTTT.

In DNA, the CDR3 is TGTGCCAGCAGGAGGGGACAGGAAACCTACGAGCAGTACTTC. This translates into CASRRGQETYEQYF. V and J are TRBV25-1 and TRBJ2-7, with 8 bases matching TRBD1. Germline trimming cut 6 bases from V and 2 bases from J; bases unmatched to any gene: 6. The CDR3 is 14 residues long. The germline V gene has CDR1 MGHDK and CDR2 SYGVNS.

The chain's CDR3 is CASSSTGNNEQFF. CDR3 DNA: TGTGCCAGCAGCTCAACAGGGAACAATGAGCAGTTCTTC. The rearrangement links TRBV11-1 to TRBJ2-1; D possibly corresponds to TRBD1 (6 bases). CDR1 SGHAT and CDR2 FQDESV come from the germline V gene (reference sequence). V was shortened by 4 bases and J by 5 bases, with 9 bases between the two germline ends. CDR3 length: 13 residues.

Here the CDR3 DNA reads TGTGCCAGCCTGGGGAAGTACGGATACAATGAGCAGTTCTTC. It codes for CASLGKYGYNEQFF. The chain has TRBV28 and TRBJ2-1; unclear D gene. In germline, CDR1 is MDHEN, CDR2 SYDVKM. V lost 8 bases and J 4 bases, leaving 15 bases between the germline ends. The CDR3 is 14 residues long.

This chain joins TRBV5-1 and TRBJ2-1; D is uncertain. The CDR3 extends over 16 amino acids. Germline lookup yields CDR1 SGHRS and CDR2 YFSETQ. V gave up 0 bases and J gave up 4 bases, with 14 bases separating them. As DNA, the CDR3 is TGCGCCAGCAGCTTGGGCGTTCTGGGCGTGTACAATGAGCAGTTCTTC. This gives the protein CASSLGVLGVYNEQFF.

The J gene is TRBJ2-6, the V gene TRBV4-1; no firm D call. V was cut by 4 bases and J by 3 bases, with 13 bases left in between. The CDR3 is 16 residues long. Germline V gene data show CDR1 as MGHRA and CDR2 as YSYEKL. The CDR3 DNA sequence: TGCGCCAGCAGCCCCCTAGGCACTGGTGGGGCCAACGTCCTGACTTTC. Amino acid sequence: CASSPLGTGGANVLTF.

The CDR3 sequence: CASSPLGAGGPYEQYF. CDR3 bases: TGCGCCAGCAGCCCACTAGGGGCGGGAGGGCCCTACGAGCAGTACTTC. The rearrangement links TRBV4-1 to TRBJ2-7, with 9 nucleotides matching TRBD2. V shed 4 bases and J 2 bases; nucleotides not matched to a gene: 9. The CDR3 extends over 16 amino acids. From germline, CDR1 is MGHRA and CDR2 YSYEKL.

This chain uses TRBV5-5 with TRBJ2-7; tentatively, D is TRBD1 (5 bases). The CDR3 has 14 residues. Trimming pared 4 bases from V and 3 bases from J, leaving 14 bases between. Germline loops: CDR1 SGHKS, CDR2 YYEKEE (reference sequence). CDR3 nucleotides: TGTGCCAGCAGCCCCGCTGGGGCTCTCTACGAGCAGTACTTC. Its translation: CASSPAGALYEQYF.

The CDR3 region has the DNA TGTGCCAGCACCGCACGGGGGACTGAAGCTTTCTTT. Protein product: CASTARGTEAFF. The chain links TRBV28 to TRBJ1-1, with a possible D match to TRBD1 (5 bases). V dropped 7 bases and J dropped 5 bases, with 11 bases sitting between them. CDR3 length equals 12 residues. The germline gives CDR1 MDHEN, CDR2 SYDVKM.

This clone was counted only a few times. The chain is built from TRBV28 and TRBJ2-7; D is possibly TRBD2 (5 bases). Germline-derived CDR1 and CDR2 are MDHEN and SYDVKM. The CDR3 contains 13 residues. Trimming shortened V by 3 bases and J by 2 bases, and 8 bases separated the two germline ends. The CDR3 nucleotides are TGTGCCAGCAGTTTTGGGAGCCCCTACGAGCAGTACTTC. Translating gives CASSFGSPYEQYF.

J is TRBJ2-7 and V is TRBV28; TRBD1 matches at 10 bases. This CDR3 is built from 13 residues. The V segment lost 5 bases and the J segment 6 bases; nucleotides outside the gene matches: 4. Germline CDR1 and CDR2: MDHEN and SYDVKM. The CDR3 nucleotides read TGTGCCAGCAGTCCGGGACAGGGGAGCGAGCAGTACTTC. It specifies CASSPGQGSEQYF.

V is TRBV11-2 and J is TRBJ1-1; D perhaps matches TRBD1 (5 bases). Germline-derived CDR1 and CDR2 are SGHAT and FQNNGV. V was clipped by 0 bases and J by 3 bases, with 8 bases between them. The CDR3 spans 14 residues. In DNA, the CDR3 is TGTGCCAGCAGCTTAGACCCGGGGGACACTGAAGCTTTCTTT. This sequence encodes CASSLDPGDTEAFF.

The CDR3 bases are TGTGCCAGTCGGTCGGGTCGGGGTGGTTACGAGCAGTACTTC. It is translated as CASRSGRGGYEQYF. The chain has TRBV7-2 and TRBJ2-7, with D tentatively TRBD2 (5 bases). Between the trimmed V and J ends, which lost 9 bases and 4 bases, there was a span of 19 bases. CDR1 is SGHTA, CDR2 FQGNSA, per germline. The CDR3 has 14 residues.

The J gene is TRBJ2-7, the V gene TRBV13; 13 nucleotides line up with TRBD2. The CDR3 extends over 15 amino acids. Germline V gene sequence: CDR1 PRHDT, CDR2 FYEKMQ (reference sequence). After removal of 4 bases from V and 5 bases from J, the junction contained 5 bases not matched to a gene. CDR3 residues: CASSSRTSGSDEQYF. The DNA of the CDR3 is TGTGCCAGCAGCTCCCGGACTAGCGGGAGCGACGAGCAGTACTTC. The variable domain in full, completed from reference TRBV13 and TRBJ2-7, reads AAGVIQSPRHLIKEKRETATLKCYPIPRHDTVYWYQQGPGQDPQFLISFYEKMQSDKGSIPDRFSAQQFSDYHSELNMSSLELGDSALYFCASSSRTSGSDEQYFGPGTRLTVT.

Only a few counts were recorded for this clone. J is TRBJ1-1 and V is TRBV7-8; no reliable D call. Trimming removed 1 base from V and 1 base from J, with 7 bases in between. This CDR3 contains 14 residues. Germline CDR1 reads SGHVS; CDR2 reads FQNEAQ. The CDR3, as DNA: TGTGCCAGCAGCTTAGAGGCAGGGAACACTGAAGCTTTCTTT. It encodes CASSLEAGNTEAFF.

The chain uses TRBV27 and TRBJ1-1; D uncertain. This CDR3 contains 15 residues. Germline V gene sequence: CDR1 MNHEY, CDR2 SMNVEV (reference sequence). Trimming pared 3 bases from V and 0 bases from J, leaving 11 bases between. CDR3: CASSLSASMNTEAFF. CDR3 bases: TGTGCCAGCAGTTTGTCAGCCAGTATGAACACTGAAGCTTTCTTT.

The genes are TRBV21-1 and TRBJ1-5; the table's D gene call, TRBD1, was not cross checked with the DNA. TRBV21-1 is labeled a pseudogene. The CDR3 sequence is 15 residues long. CDR3 residues: CASSKMRRGHQPQHF. Here the CDR3 DNA reads TGTGCCAGCAGCAAGATGCGCAGGGGCCATCAGCCCCAGCATTTT.

Details on this clone: The conserved final phenylalanine or tryptophan is absent from the CDR3, which likely points to a read error. The chain has TRBV19 and TRBJ1-2; D may be TRBD1 (5 bases). V was trimmed by 7 bases and J by 4 bases, leaving 16 bases between them. The V gene's germline CDR1 is LNHDA and CDR2 SQIVND (reference sequence). CDR3 length: 14 residues. For the CDR3, the DNA is TGTGCCAGTAACCCGGACCGAGGGACCTATGGCTACACCTCC. This sequence encodes CASNPDRGTYGYTS.

This clone was detected only a few times. This chain uses TRBV15 with TRBJ1-4, with 8 bases identical to TRBD1. CDR3 length: 16 amino acids. Per germline, CDR1 LNHNV and CDR2 YYDKDF (reference sequence). The ends lost 0 bases at V and 6 bases at J; junction bases unmatched: 6. The CDR3 sequence: CATSRDPGTGDEKLFF. The DNA for the CDR3 is TGTGCCACCAGCAGAGATCCCGGGACAGGTGATGAAAAACTGTTTTTT.

This chain uses TRBV28 with TRBJ2-7, with TRBD2 identical over 9 bases. Germline CDR1 reads MDHEN; CDR2 reads SYDVKM. Trimming at V came to 5 bases and at J to 5 bases, leaving 7 bases not matched to a gene. The CDR3 sequence is 14 residues long. In DNA, the CDR3 is TGTGCCAGCAGTCGACCGGGACTAGCTAACGAGCAGTACTTC. Its translation: CASSRPGLANEQYF.

CDR3 amino acids: CASSIGLLGYTF. CDR3 nucleotide sequence: TGTGCCAGTAGTATCGGATTATTGGGCTACACCTTC. The chain recombines TRBV19 with TRBJ1-2; no definite D call. The CDR3 sequence is 12 residues long. Germline V gene data show CDR1 as LNHDA and CDR2 as SQIVND (reference sequence). V gave up 3 bases and J gave up 8 bases, with 10 bases separating them.

The chain links TRBV7-9 to TRBJ1-2; unclear D gene. Looked up from germline, CDR1 is SEHNR and CDR2 is FQNEAQ (reference sequence). Trimming removed 5 bases at V and 5 bases at J, with 15 bases between. This CDR3 comprises 14 residues. CDR3 amino acids: CASSRIGDLYGYTF. CDR3 nucleotides: TGTGCCAGCAGCCGGATCGGTGACTTATATGGCTACACCTTC.